These 8 T cell receptor beta chains share one sample of origin, sequenced in a study of shared clonotypes between healthy human individuals. Generated by immunoSEQ multiplex PCR, the TCRdb table keeps only in-frame clones and is missing some. The data show 2 million to 2.5 million clones, with approximately 95% seen just once and 0.13% held by the top ten. Sequencing was done on a sample of naive CD4+ T cells sorted from blood. Subset of the sample: CD45RA+ positively selected. The receptors originated from a man aged 18 to 30 in good health.

V and J are TRBV29-1 and TRBJ1-1; 10 bases are shared with TRBD1. CDR3 size: 15 residues. The germline V gene encodes CDR1 SQVTM and CDR2 ANQGSEA. The V gene end was trimmed by 1 base and the J gene end by 4 bases; junction bases not matched to a gene: 6. As DNA, the CDR3 is TGCAGCGTTGAAGTTCCGGGACAGGGGTTCACTGAAGCTTTCTTT. Translation: CSVEVPGQGFTEAFF.

The genes are TRBV7-2 and TRBJ2-2; perhaps TRBD2 as D (5 bases). CDR3 length: 16 amino acids. With 5 bases removed from V and 5 bases from J, the gap between germline ends came to 18 bases. Germline loops: CDR1 SGHTA, CDR2 FQGNSA. The CDR3 DNA reads as TGTGCCAGCAGCCGGAATGGCCCCCGGGGAACCGGGGAGCTGTTTTTT. This gives the protein CASSRNGPRGTGELFF. Full variable domain (outside the CDR3, taken from reference TRBV7-2 and TRBJ2-2): GAGVSQSPSNKVTEKGKDVELRCDPISGHTALYWYRQSLGQGLEFLIYFQGNSAPDKSGLPSDRFSAERTGGSVSTLTIQRTQQEDSAVYLCASSRNGPRGTGELFFGEGSRLTVL.

This chain uses TRBV10-2 with TRBJ2-3; no clear D gene. CDR1 is WSHSY and CDR2 is SAAADI in the germline V gene. V lost 1 base and J 8 bases, leaving 7 bases between the germline ends. The length of the CDR3 is 12 residues. The CDR3 reads CASSELQSTQYF. In nucleotides, the CDR3 is TGCGCCAGCAGTGAGTTACAGAGTACGCAGTATTTT.

The chain couples TRBV6-5 to TRBJ1-1, with TRBD1 identical over 8 bases. J was trimmed by 0 bases and V by 8 bases; bases with no gene match: 5. The V gene's germline CDR1 is MNHEY and CDR2 SVGAGI. The length of the CDR3 is 14 residues. The chain's CDR3 is CASRRDRLNTEAFF. The CDR3 DNA is TGTGCCAGCCGCAGGGACAGGTTGAACACTGAAGCTTTCTTT.

V and J are TRBV25-1 and TRBJ2-3; 8 nucleotides align to TRBD1. The germline CDR1 and CDR2 sequences are MGHDK and SYGVNS. This CDR3 spans 16 amino acids. V was pared by 2 bases and J by 2 bases, with 6 bases of the junction left unmatched. CDR3 region: CASSEPGTGNTDTQYF. The CDR3 bases are TGTGCCAGCAGTGAACCCGGGACAGGCAACACAGATACGCAGTATTTT.

This clone was observed once. The rearrangement uses TRBV29-1 and TRBJ1-1; D remains ambiguous. Germline V gene data show CDR1 as SQVTM and CDR2 as ANQGSEA. The V end was cut by 1 base, the J end by 4 bases, with 10 bases between. The CDR3 totals 13 residues. Here the CDR3 DNA reads TGCAGCGTTGAAGCCCCACAACGCACTGAAGCTTTCTTT. It is translated as CSVEAPQRTEAFF.

The chain links TRBV6-1 to TRBJ1-2; D remains unclear. V lost 2 bases and J 2 bases, leaving 15 bases between the germline ends. Germline CDR1 and CDR2: MNHNS and SASEGT. The CDR3 length is 16 residues. This CDR3 reads CASSEFLGIQNYGYTF. The CDR3 nucleotides are TGTGCCAGCAGTGAATTCTTGGGGATTCAGAACTATGGCTACACCTTC.

This chain joins TRBV6-6 and TRBJ1-4; weak D call: TRBD1 (6 bases). CDR3 size: 15 residues. CDR1 MNHNY and CDR2 SVGAGI come from the germline V gene (reference sequence). V was shortened by 5 bases and J by 7 bases, with 17 bases between the two germline ends. CDR3: CASSRVQGTAEKLFF. The CDR3, as DNA: TGTGCCAGCAGTCGCGTACAGGGAACGGCTGAAAAACTGTTTTTT.